The T cell receptor beta chain described here comes from a study of T cell responses to AZD1222 COVID-19 vaccine (dated by TCRdb to the early 2020s). Notes on the research overall: AZD1222 recipients whose second dose came at about 4 weeks and those whose second dose came at about 12 weeks were combined into one group, since spike-specific TCR depth and breadth did not differ between the two schedules. TCR sequencing was performed for fewer than 250 trial participants, of whom 200 to 210 were given two doses of AZD1222 and 26 were given two doses of MenACWY control vaccine. Trial participants were enrolled into age subgroups of 18-55, 56-69 and 70-plus years, which contained around 150, 28 and 57 TCR-sequenced participants, respectively. Overall study outcomes, separate from this receptor: Spike-specific TCR breadth and depth rose significantly after two AZD1222 doses compared with day 0 and with MenACWY recipients. Reportedly, close to half of the unique spike-specific TCRs recognized epitopes lying outside the regions that are mutated in the B.1.351 and B.1.1.7 variants. Conclusions about previously exposed vaccinees are limited because only six or seven AZD1222 recipients were SARS-CoV-2 seropositive at baseline. In the small 56-69-year group, the increase in depth fell short of significance, most likely because of low power. Participants were mostly white British, with more females than males. The authors suggested clonal diversity may have been underestimated. Because no day 14 peak-response samples were available, repertoires were characterized only after the peak T cell response. The vaccine-associated CD4 TCRs covered the entire spike protein, and the dominant responses fell in regions 160-218 and 743-854.

Cut back by 5 bases and 2 bases, the V and J ends lie 4 bases apart. The CDR1 and CDR2 encoded by the germline V gene are MDHEN and SYDVKM. There are 11 amino acids in the CDR3, from cysteine to phenylalanine inclusive. CDR3 DNA is the only sequence kept; it has 33 bases, read in frame from the first base. The CDR3 regions of human TCRbeta chains were analyzed by immunosequencing. The published analysis was carried out like this. TCRs in the repertoires were matched against a reference library of SARS-CoV-2-specific TCRs that had been generated with the MIRA antigen-specificity platform. Breadth meant the fraction of unique TCRs that were SARS-CoV-2-associated, whereas depth meant the fraction of total T cells that were SARS-CoV-2-associated. Each spike-specific TCR was assigned to its reactive spike region and to a CD4 or CD8 class using the MIRA data. Log10-transformed breadth and depth values were compared by one-way ANOVA with Sidak's multiple comparisons tests. In TCRdb, the immuneACCESS table is reduced to in-frame sequences with V and J assigned. These tables do not hold every clone; where another copy was compared, an unresolved V gene accounts for under half, and the others remain unexplained. The DNA was the basis for D and trimming; V, J and clone size are from that table. Within this sample are some 180,000 clones, with 85% to 90% of them counted one time only. Jointly, the top ten make up under 6.5% of the sample.

In the case of this clone: Its antigen target is currently unknown. No qualities accompany the bases; no much larger clone lies one base away.

Read against the paper, the sample's time point label means: baseline before first vaccination. Samples from vaccinated people were obtained from the UK trials COV001 and COV002, which included a single-blind randomized controlled phase 2/3 trial of AZD1222 (ChAdOx1 nCoV-19) in healthy adults. For TCRbeta chain sequencing, PBMC samples were collected from trial participants at day 0 and at day 28 after the second dose. Recombination joined TRBV28 with TRBJ2-7; the D gene remains uncertain. The sample was peripheral blood, taken on day 0 of AZD1222 vaccination. The source is an adult in good health. CDR3 protein: CASSVTYEQYF. The base sequence is TGTGCCAGCAGTGTTACCTACGAGCAGTACTTC.